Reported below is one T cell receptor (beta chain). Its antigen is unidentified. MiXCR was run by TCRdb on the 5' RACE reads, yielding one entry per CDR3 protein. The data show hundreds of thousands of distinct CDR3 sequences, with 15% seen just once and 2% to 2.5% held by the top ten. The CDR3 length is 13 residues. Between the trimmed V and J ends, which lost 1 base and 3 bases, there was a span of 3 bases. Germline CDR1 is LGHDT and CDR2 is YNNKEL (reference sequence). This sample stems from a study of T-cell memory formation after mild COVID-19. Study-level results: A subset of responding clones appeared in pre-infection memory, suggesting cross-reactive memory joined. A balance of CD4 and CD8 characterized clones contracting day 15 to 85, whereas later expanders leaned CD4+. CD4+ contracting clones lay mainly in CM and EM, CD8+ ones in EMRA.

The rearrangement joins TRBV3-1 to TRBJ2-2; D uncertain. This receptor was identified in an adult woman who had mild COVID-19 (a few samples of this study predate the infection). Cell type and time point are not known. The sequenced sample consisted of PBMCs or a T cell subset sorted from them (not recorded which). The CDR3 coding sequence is TGTGCCAGCAGCCAAGTTTACACCGGGGAGCTGTTTTTT. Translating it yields CASSQVYTGELFF.